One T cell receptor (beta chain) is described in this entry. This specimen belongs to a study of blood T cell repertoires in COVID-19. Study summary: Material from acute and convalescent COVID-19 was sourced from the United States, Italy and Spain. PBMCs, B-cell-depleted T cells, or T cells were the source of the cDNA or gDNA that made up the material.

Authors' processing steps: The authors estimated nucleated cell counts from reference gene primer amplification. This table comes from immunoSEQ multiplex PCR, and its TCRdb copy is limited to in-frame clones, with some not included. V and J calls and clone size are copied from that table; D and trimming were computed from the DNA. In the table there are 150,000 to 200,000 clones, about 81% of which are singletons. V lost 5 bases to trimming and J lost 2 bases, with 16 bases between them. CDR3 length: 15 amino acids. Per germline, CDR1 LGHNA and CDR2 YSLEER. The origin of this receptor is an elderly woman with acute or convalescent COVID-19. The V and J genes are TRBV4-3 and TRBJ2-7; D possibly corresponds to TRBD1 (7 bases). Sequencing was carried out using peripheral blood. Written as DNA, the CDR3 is TGCGCCAGCAGCTTAGGGGCAGGGGGGACCTACGAGCAGTACTTC. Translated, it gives CASSLGAGGTYEQYF.